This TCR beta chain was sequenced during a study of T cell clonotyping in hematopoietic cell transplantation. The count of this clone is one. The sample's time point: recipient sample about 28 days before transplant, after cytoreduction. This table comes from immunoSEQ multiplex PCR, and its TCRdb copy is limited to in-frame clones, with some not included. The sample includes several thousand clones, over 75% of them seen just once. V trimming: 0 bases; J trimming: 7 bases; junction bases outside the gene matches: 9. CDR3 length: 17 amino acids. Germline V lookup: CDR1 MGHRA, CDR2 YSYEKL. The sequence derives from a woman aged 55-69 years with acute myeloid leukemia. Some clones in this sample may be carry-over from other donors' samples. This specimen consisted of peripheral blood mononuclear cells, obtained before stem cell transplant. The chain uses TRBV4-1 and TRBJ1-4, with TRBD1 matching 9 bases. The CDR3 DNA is TGCGCCAGCAGCCAAGACCCCACAGGGGGCCGGGGTGAAAAACTGTTTTTT. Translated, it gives CASSQDPTGGRGEKLFF.